The 12 T cell receptor beta chains presented below share a single source sample, sequenced in a study of blood T cells in healthy people across ages. Through a sample-barcoded 5' primer and a J-beta primer mix, a second PCR was run for roughly 6 to 12 cycles. From the 5' RACE reads, TCRdb called clonotypes with MiXCR, one entry per CDR3 protein. The sample yields 550,000 to 600,000 distinct CDR3 sequences, 27% seen once. The sample taken for sequencing was blood. Receptors were obtained from a woman in her seventies in good health.

This clonotype was counted a few times. This chain links TRBV11-3 with TRBJ2-5; TRBD1 agrees at 8 bases. V lost 5 bases and J lost 5; bases outside the gene matches: 13. Germline-derived CDR1 and CDR2 are SGHNT and YENEEA. The CDR3 totals 16 residues. The chain's CDR3 is CASSGPRQGRYETQYF. The CDR3 nucleotides read TGTGCCAGCAGCGGGCCCCGACAGGGGCGGTACGAGACCCAGTACTTC.

This clonotype has just a few counts. The chain has TRBV6-1 and TRBJ1-6, with unresolved D. The CDR3 length is 14 residues. Germline CDR1 and CDR2: MNHNS and SASEGT. V was cut by 5 bases and J by 7 bases, with 12 bases left in between. CDR3 loop: CASSPRSLNSPLHF. CDR3 nucleotide sequence: TGTGCCAGCAGTCCCCGAAGTTTGAATTCACCCCTCCACTTT.

Concerning this clonotype: This could be a read error, since a much larger clone is one nucleotide away. CDR3 nucleotide sequence: TGTGCCAGCAGCCCCAAGCGGCGGCCGAACACTGAAGCTTTCTTT. It encodes CASSPKRRPNTEAFF. The V gene is TRBV7-9, the J gene TRBJ1-1; D ambiguous. The length of the CDR3 is 15 residues. Trimming removed 5 bases at V and 1 base at J, with 14 bases between. Germline assignment: CDR1 SEHNR and CDR2 FQNEAQ (reference sequence).

The chain recombines TRBV7-3 with TRBJ2-3, with a weak D call TRBD2 (5 bases). Germline CDR1 reads SGHTA; CDR2 reads FQGTGA. The CDR3 loop spans 14 amino acids. Trimming left V 5 bases short and J 0 bases short, with 9 bases between. CDR3 nucleotide sequence: TGTGCCAGCAGCAATCGGGGTAGCACAGATACGCAGTATTTT. This encodes CASSNRGSTDTQYF.

The chain links TRBV20-1 to TRBJ1-4; D uncertain. This CDR3 region has 12 residues. The V gene's germline CDR1 is DFQATT and CDR2 SNEGSKA (reference sequence). V gave up 6 bases and J gave up 3 bases, with 8 bases separating them. The DNA for the CDR3 is TGCAGTGCCCATTGGGCTAATGAAAAACTGTTTTTT. It yields the protein CSAHWANEKLFF.

This clonotype was recorded a few times. The V call is TRBV11-1, the J call TRBJ2-1; 10 bases match TRBD2. Unmatched junction bases numbered 9, after V lost 5 bases and J lost 5 bases. Germline V lookup: CDR1 SGHAT, CDR2 FQDESV (reference sequence). The CDR3 length is 16 residues. The CDR3 nucleotides read TGTGCCAGCAGCCCGAGAGAGCGGGGGGGCCACAATGAGCAGTTCTTC. This codes for CASSPRERGGHNEQFF.

This clonotype was observed at least ten times. This chain links TRBV18 with TRBJ2-7, with D possibly being TRBD2 (5 bases). Germline-derived CDR1 and CDR2 are KGHSH and LQKENI. V was clipped by 3 bases and J by 6 bases, with 9 bases between them. This CDR3 spans 12 amino acids. CDR3 nucleotide sequence: TGTGCCAGCTCACCCGGACGGGGCGAGCAGTACTTC. It is translated as CASSPGRGEQYF.

The V gene is TRBV20-1, the J gene TRBJ2-3, with a tentative D call TRBD1 (5 bases). V was pared by 0 bases and J by 0 bases, with 10 bases between. The CDR3 length is 15 residues. CDR1 is DFQATT and CDR2 is SNEGSKA in the germline V gene (reference sequence). The CDR3 loop is CSARDRGISTDTQYF. CDR3 bases: TGCAGTGCTAGAGATAGGGGCATCAGCACAGATACGCAGTATTTT.

The CDR3 region has the DNA TGTGCCAGCAGCTTACGAGGGGCAGGGCCGAACTATGGCTACACCTTC. Translated, it gives CASSLRGAGPNYGYTF. The rearrangement joins TRBV7-9 to TRBJ1-2; D is perhaps TRBD1 (5 bases). V dropped 2 bases and J dropped 2 bases, with 15 bases sitting between them. The germline CDR1 and CDR2 sequences are SEHNR and FQNEAQ (reference sequence). This CDR3 has 16 residues.

As regards this clonotype: The junction departs from the called germline gene at one end, perhaps through a read error. The rearrangement links TRBV7-9 to TRBJ2-5; 10 bases are shared with TRBD1. The germline gives CDR1 SEHNR, CDR2 FQNEAQ (reference sequence). The CDR3 has 15 amino acids. This CDR3 is CASRRQGALLGTQYF. The CDR3 DNA follows: TGCGCCAGCAGGCGACAGGGGGCCTTGTTAGGGACCCAGTACTTC.

This clonotype came up a few times. The chain couples TRBV5-1 to TRBJ2-5; D is unclear. Germline V gene data show CDR1 as SGHRS and CDR2 as YFSETQ. The CDR3 totals 15 residues. V lost 2 bases, J lost 2 bases, and 13 bases lay in between. DNA for the CDR3: TGCGCCAGCAGCTTAGATCCGGCAGTACAAGAGACCCAGTACTTC. Translating it yields CASSLDPAVQETQYF. Full variable domain (rest looked up from reference TRBV5-1 and TRBJ2-5): KAGVTQTPRYLIKTRGQQVTLSCSPISGHRSVSWYQQTPGQGLQFLFEYFSETQRNKGNFPGRFSGRQFSNSRSEMNVSTLELGDSALYLCASSLDPAVQETQYFGPGTRLLVL.

The chain couples TRBV5-1 to TRBJ2-5, with D perhaps TRBD1 or TRBD2 (7 bases each). The CDR3 has 15 amino acids. The V gene lost 0 bases and the J gene lost 5 bases, with 14 bases spanning the gap. CDR1 and CDR2 from the germline V gene are SGHRS and YFSETQ. CDR3: CASSLAPGGAETQYF. The CDR3 bases are TGCGCCAGCAGCTTGGCCCCAGGGGGGGCTGAGACCCAGTACTTC.